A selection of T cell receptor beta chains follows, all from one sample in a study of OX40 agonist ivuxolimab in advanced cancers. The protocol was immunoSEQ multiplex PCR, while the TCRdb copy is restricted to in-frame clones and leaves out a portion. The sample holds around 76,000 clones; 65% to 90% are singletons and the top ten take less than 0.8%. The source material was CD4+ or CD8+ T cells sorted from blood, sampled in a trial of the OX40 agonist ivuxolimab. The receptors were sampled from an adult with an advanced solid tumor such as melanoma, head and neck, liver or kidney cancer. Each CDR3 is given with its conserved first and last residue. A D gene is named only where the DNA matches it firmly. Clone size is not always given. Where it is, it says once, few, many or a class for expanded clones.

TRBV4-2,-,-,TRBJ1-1,CASSQMGRGVYTEAFF,TGTGCCAGCAGCCAAATGGGCAGGGGTGTATATACTGAAGCTTTCTTT
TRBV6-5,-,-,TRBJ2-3,CASSAGTRSTDTQYF,TGTGCCAGCAGTGCTGGGACTCGGAGCACAGATACGCAGTATTTT
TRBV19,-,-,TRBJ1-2,CASSISDYGYTF,TGTGCCAGTAGTATAAGTGACTATGGCTACACCTTC
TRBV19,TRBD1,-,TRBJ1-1,CASRIQGVDGTEAFF,TGTGCCAGTAGAATACAGGGGGTCGACGGCACTGAAGCTTTCTTT
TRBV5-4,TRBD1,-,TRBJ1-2,CASSQDREDYGYTF,TGTGCCAGCAGCCAGGACAGGGAGGACTATGGCTACACCTTC
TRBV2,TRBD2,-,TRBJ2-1,CASKDPGDTSGGREQFF,TGTGCCAGCAAGGACCCTGGGGATACTAGCGGGGGCCGGGAGCAGTTCTTC
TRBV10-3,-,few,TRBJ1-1,CAIRQGRGTEAFF,TGTGCCATCAGACAGGGACGAGGGACTGAAGCTTTCTTT
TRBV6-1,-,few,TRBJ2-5,CASRVTGNQETQYF,TGTGCCAGCAGAGTCACAGGGAACCAAGAGACCCAGTACTTC
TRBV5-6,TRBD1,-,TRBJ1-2,CASSLGRGLQYGYTF,TGTGCCAGCAGCTTGGGAAGGGGGCTTCAGTATGGCTACACCTTC
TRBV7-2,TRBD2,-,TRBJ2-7,CASSLKAGGLVSYEQYF,TGTGCCAGCAGCTTAAAAGCGGGGGGGCTAGTATCCTACGAGCAGTACTTC
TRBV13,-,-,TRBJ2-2,CASSLGGGTANTGELFF,TGTGCCAGCAGCTTGGGGGGAGGGACAGCGAACACCGGGGAGCTGTTTTTT
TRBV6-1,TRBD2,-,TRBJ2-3,CASREDNGGAFDTQYF,TGTGCCAGCAGAGAAGATAACGGGGGGGCGTTCGATACGCAGTATTTT
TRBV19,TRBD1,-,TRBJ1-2,CASRSRVGDRNYGYTF,TGTGCCAGTAGGAGTAGAGTGGGGGACAGGAACTATGGCTACACCTTC
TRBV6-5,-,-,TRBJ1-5,CASSYNINQPQHF,TGTGCCAGCAGTTACAACATAAATCAGCCCCAGCATTTT
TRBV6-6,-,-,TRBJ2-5,CASSSQGRTLVYF,TGTGCCAGCAGTTCCCAGGGACGGACCCTCGTGTACTTC
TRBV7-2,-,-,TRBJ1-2,CASEARVNYGYTF,TGTGCCAGCGAGGCTAGGGTCAACTATGGCTACACCTTC
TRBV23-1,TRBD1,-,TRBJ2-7,CASSERTGGYEQYF,TGCGCCAGCAGCGAACGCACAGGGGGCTACGAGCAGTACTTC
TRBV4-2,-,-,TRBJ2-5,CASSQGAGEGTQYF,TGTGCCAGCAGCCAAGGGGCAGGGGAGGGGACCCAGTACTTC
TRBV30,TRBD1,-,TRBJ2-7,CAWSHRPGTGGIEQYF,TGTGCCTGGAGTCACCGACCCGGGACAGGGGGCATTGAGCAGTACTTC
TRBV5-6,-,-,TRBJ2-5,CASSRVETQYF,TGTGCCAGCAGCCGGGTTGAGACCCAGTACTTC
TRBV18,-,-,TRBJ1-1,CASSLRSQGIGTEAFF,TGTGCCAGCTCACTCAGATCTCAGGGGATAGGGACTGAAGCTTTCTTT
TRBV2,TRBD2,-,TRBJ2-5,CASSPGTSGGGQETQYF,TGTGCCAGCAGTCCTGGGACTAGCGGGGGGGGCCAAGAGACCCAGTACTTC
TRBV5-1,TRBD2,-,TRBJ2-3,CASTMPGLAEGAAQYF,TGCGCCAGCACAATGCCGGGACTAGCGGAGGGAGCTGCGCAGTATTTT
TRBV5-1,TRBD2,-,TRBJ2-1,CASSSQTAGGEQFF,TGCGCCAGCAGCTCTCAAACAGCGGGAGGTGAGCAGTTCTTC
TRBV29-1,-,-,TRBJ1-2,CSVVYRPNYGYTF,TGCAGCGTTGTGTACAGGCCTAACTATGGCTACACCTTC
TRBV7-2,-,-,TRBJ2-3,CASSQGTLGTTDTQYF,TGTGCCAGCAGCCAAGGGACGCTGGGCACCACAGATACGCAGTATTTT
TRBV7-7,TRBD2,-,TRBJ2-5,CASSLPFSGGADETQYF,TGTGCTAGCAGCCTCCCCTTTAGCGGGGGGGCGGACGAGACCCAGTACTTC
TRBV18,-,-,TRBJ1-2,CASSPAETNYGYTF,TGTGCCAGCTCACCGGCCGAAACTAACTATGGCTACACCTTC
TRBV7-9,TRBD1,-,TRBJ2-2,CASSPGQGLSGELFF,TGTGCCAGCAGCCCAGGACAGGGGTTAAGCGGGGAGCTGTTTTTT
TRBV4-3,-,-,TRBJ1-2,CASSRSGDYGYTF,TGCGCCAGCAGCCGGTCAGGGGACTATGGCTACACCTTC